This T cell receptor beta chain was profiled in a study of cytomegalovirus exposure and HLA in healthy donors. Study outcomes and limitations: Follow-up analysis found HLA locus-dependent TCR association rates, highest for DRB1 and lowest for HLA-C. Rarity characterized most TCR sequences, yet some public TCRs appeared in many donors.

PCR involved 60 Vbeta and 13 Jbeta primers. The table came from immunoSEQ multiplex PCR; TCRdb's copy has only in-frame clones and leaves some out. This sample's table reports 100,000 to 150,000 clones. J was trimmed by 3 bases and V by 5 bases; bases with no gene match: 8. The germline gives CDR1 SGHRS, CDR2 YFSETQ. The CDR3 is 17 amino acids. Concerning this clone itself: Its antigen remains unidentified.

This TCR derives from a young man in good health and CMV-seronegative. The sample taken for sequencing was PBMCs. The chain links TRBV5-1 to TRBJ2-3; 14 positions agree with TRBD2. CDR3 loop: CASSSPGLAGVTDTQYF. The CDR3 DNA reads TGCGCCAGCAGTTCCCCGGGACTAGCGGGAGTTACAGATACGCAGTATTTT. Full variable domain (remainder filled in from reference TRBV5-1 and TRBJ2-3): KAGVTQTPRYLIKTRGQQVTLSCSPISGHRSVSWYQQTPGQGLQFLFEYFSETQRNKGNFPGRFSGRQFSNSRSEMNVSTLELGDSALYLCASSSPGLAGVTDTQYFGPGTRLTVL.